A single sample is the source of the 23 T cell receptor beta chains below, sequenced in a study of vaccination and CD4 T cells after COVID-19. An Oncomine TCR Beta short-read assay was used to sequence the DNA from cultured CD4+ T cells. Using its own MiXCR run on the PCR reads, TCRdb lists one record per CDR3 protein. The sample has about 5,700 distinct CDR3 sequences, roughly 40% seen once. For these receptors, no antigen is known. Specified treatment: approximately 9-day PBMC culture with coronavirus spike peptide pools or control peptides (ViraFEST assay). It was before the COVID-19 pandemic (2011-2018) that the unexposed donor's CD4+ T cells were collected. Sequenced: CD4+ T cells from blood, cultured in vitro. The receptors here all came from a human donor in good health.

This clonotype came up a few times. CDR3 bases: TGTGCCAGCAGGGGGACAGGGGAAGGAGAGACCCAGTACTTC. Translating gives CASRGTGEGETQYF. The chain employs TRBV6-1 and TRBJ2-5, with 10 nucleotides matching TRBD1. There are 14 residues in the CDR3. The germline CDR1 and CDR2 sequences are MNHNS and SASEGT. V shed 6 bases and J 4 bases; nucleotides not matched to a gene: 5.

Here the CDR3 reads CASSDGTVEAFF. The CDR3 region has the DNA TGTGCCAGCAGCGACGGGACAGTAGAAGCTTTCTTT. The chain has TRBV6-1 and TRBJ1-1; 7 positions agree with TRBD1. CDR3 length: 12 residues. The germline V gene encodes CDR1 MNHNS and CDR2 SASEGT. With 6 bases clipped from V and 8 bases from J, the junction kept 6 bases outside the gene matches.

V is TRBV20-1 and J is TRBJ1-2, with D perhaps TRBD1 (6 bases). CDR3 length equals 16 residues. V dropped 5 bases and J dropped 5 bases, with 24 bases sitting between them. Germline V gene lookup returns CDR1 DFQATT and CDR2 SNEGSKA (reference sequence). The chain's CDR3 is CSAPWEGTQGSYGYTF. DNA of the CDR3: TGCAGTGCTCCCTGGGAGGGCACACAGGGTTCTTATGGCTACACCTTC.

There are a few counts of this clonotype. The chain's CDR3 is CASSYTDSYSNQPQHF. The DNA for the CDR3 is TGTGCCAGCAGTTACACCGACAGTTATAGCAATCAGCCCCAGCATTTT. The chain couples TRBV6-5 to TRBJ1-5; perhaps TRBD1 as D (5 bases). Deletions cut 2 bases from V and 0 bases from J, with 11 bases between. Germline lookup yields CDR1 MNHEY and CDR2 SVGAGI. CDR3 length equals 16 residues.

The CDR3 DNA reads as TGTGCCAGCAGTTACATGTGGGGGTCCGGAAACACCATATATTTT. Residues: CASSYMWGSGNTIYF. This rearrangement joins TRBV6-5 to TRBJ1-3, with D tentatively TRBD1 (5 bases). This CDR3 contains 15 residues. V gave up 2 bases and J gave up 4 bases, with 12 bases separating them. Germline V gene data show CDR1 as MNHEY and CDR2 as SVGAGI.

The chain joins TRBV5-1 to TRBJ1-5; 9 bases agree with TRBD1. V lost 4 bases to trimming and J lost 7 bases; unmatched junction nucleotides: 6. Germline CDR1 is SGHRS and CDR2 is YFSETQ. The CDR3 runs 14 residues. For the CDR3, the DNA is TGCGCCAGCAGCCCACAGGGGGCGGACCAGCCCCAGCATTTT. Translating gives CASSPQGADQPQHF. The full variable domain, with the rest looked up from reference TRBV5-1 and TRBJ1-5, is KAGVTQTPRYLIKTRGQQVTLSCSPISGHRSVSWYQQTPGQGLQFLFEYFSETQRNKGNFPGRFSGRQFSNSRSEMNVSTLELGDSALYLCASSPQGADQPQHFGDGTRLSIL.

The CDR3 spells CASTPRGTGELFF. CDR3 DNA sequence: TGTGCCAGCACCCCCAGGGGGACCGGGGAGCTGTTTTTT. The rearrangement links TRBV6-2 or TRBV6-3 to TRBJ2-2, with 7 bases lining up with TRBD1. The V segment lost 7 bases and the J segment 5 bases; nucleotides outside the gene matches: 4. The germline V gene has CDR1 MNHEY and CDR2 SVGEGT. This CDR3 is built from 13 residues.

In this sample, this clonotype turned up a few times. The chain is built from TRBV2 and TRBJ2-5, with 10 bases matching TRBD1. After removal of 4 bases from V and 1 base from J, the junction contained 0 bases not matched to a gene. Germline CDR1 reads SNHLY; CDR2 reads FYNNEI. The length of the CDR3 is 14 residues. The CDR3 DNA reads as TGTGCCAGCAGTGGGGACAGGGGCCAAGAGACCCAGTACTTC. Its translation: CASSGDRGQETQYF.

The rearrangement joins TRBV6-1 to TRBJ1-1; 11 bases are shared with TRBD1. This CDR3 is 14 amino acids long. V shed 6 bases and J 4 bases; nucleotides not matched to a gene: 4. Germline CDR1 is MNHNS and CDR2 is SASEGT. In DNA, the CDR3 is TGTGCCAGCAGCCACGGGACAGGGGGCACTGAAGCTTTCTTT. As protein: CASSHGTGGTEAFF.

The V call is TRBV7-2, the J call TRBJ2-7; D unresolved. Germline loops: CDR1 SGHTA, CDR2 FQGNSA. There are 13 residues in the CDR3. V shed 1 base and J shed 3 bases, with 7 bases lying between them. CDR3 nucleotides: TGTGCCAGCAGCTTAGGCGGACGCTACGAGCAGTACTTC. This codes for CASSLGGRYEQYF.

This clonotype has just one count. The V and J genes are TRBV6-5 and TRBJ1-2; possibly TRBD1 for D (5 bases). The CDR3 covers 17 residues. Germline CDR1 is MNHEY and CDR2 is SVGAGI. V lost 0 bases, J lost 8 bases, and 22 bases lay in between. CDR3 DNA sequence: TGTGCCAGCAGTTACTCGAGGGCCCAGGGCTTGTCACGCGGCTACACCTTC. Protein sequence: CASSYSRAQGLSRGYTF.

The CDR3 region is CASRRDRDGYTF. The CDR3 bases are TGTGCCAGCAGACGGGACAGGGATGGCTACACCTTC. The chain employs TRBV27 and TRBJ1-2; 9 bases align to TRBD1. CDR3 length: 12 residues. Germline CDR1 and CDR2: MNHEY and SMNVEV (reference sequence). V was clipped by 6 bases and J by 6 bases; unmatched bases: 2.

Details on this clonotype: A junction boundary mismatches the germline segment, possibly from a read error. This chain joins TRBV7-7 and TRBJ1-1; a weak D match, TRBD1 (5 bases). Germline V gene sequence: CDR1 SSHAT, CDR2 FNYEAQ (reference sequence). The CDR3 has 11 residues. CDR3 residues: CASRTGAWAFF. The CDR3 DNA reads TGTGCTAGCAGAACCGGGGCTTGGGCTTTCTTT.

The rearrangement joins TRBV6-2 or TRBV6-3 to TRBJ1-1; perhaps TRBD1 as D (6 bases). The CDR3 consists of 14 residues. The ends were cut back, 6 bases at V and 3 bases at J, with 14 bases in the middle. Germline V gives CDR1 MNHEY, CDR2 SVGEGT. CDR3 region: CASRRGQGYTEAFF. The CDR3, as DNA: TGTGCCAGCAGGCGAGGTCAGGGGTACACTGAAGCTTTCTTT.

V gene TRBV7-8 combines with J gene TRBJ1-1; D is ambiguous. Germline V CDR1 and CDR2: SGHVS, FQNEAQ. V was pared by 0 bases and J by 5 bases, with 4 bases between. The CDR3 loop spans 12 amino acids. The chain's CDR3 is CASSLAGTEAFF. CDR3 DNA sequence: TGTGCCAGCAGCTTAGCGGGTACTGAAGCTTTCTTT.

The chain links TRBV12-3 or TRBV12-4 to TRBJ1-1; tentative D call: TRBD1 (6 bases). The CDR3 sequence is 14 residues long. V was shortened by 5 bases and J by 1 base, with 11 bases between the two germline ends. This chain's CDR3 is CASSTQTGNTEAFF. CDR3 nucleotide sequence: TGTGCCAGCAGTACACAGACAGGGAACACTGAAGCTTTCTTT.

The chain couples TRBV20-1 to TRBJ1-1; D not resolved. In germline, CDR1 is DFQATT, CDR2 SNEGSKA (reference sequence). CDR3 size: 11 residues. The DNA of the CDR3 is TGCAGCGCGGACGGTCACACTGAAGCTTTCTTT. As protein: CSADGHTEAFF.

The CDR3 coding sequence is TGTGCCAGCAGCCACGTGACAGATAATTCACCCCTCCACTTT. It specifies CASSHVTDNSPLHF. The rearrangement joins TRBV6-1 to TRBJ1-6; D perhaps matches TRBD1 (5 bases). V was shortened by 6 bases and J by 5 bases, with 11 bases between the two germline ends. Germline V gives CDR1 MNHNS, CDR2 SASEGT. CDR3 length: 14 residues.

This clonotype occurred a few times. The chain has TRBV10-2 and TRBJ1-1, with D uncertain. CDR3 length equals 15 residues. V lost 10 bases and J lost 7, with 25 bases in between. Germline CDR1 reads WSHSY; CDR2 reads SAAADI. The CDR3 here is CATTTGQVNPLEAFF. Here the CDR3 DNA reads TGCGCCACAACTACCGGGCAGGTGAACCCCCTTGAAGCTTTCTTT.

This clonotype was recorded a few times. The chain carries TRBV7-9 and TRBJ1-5; D ambiguous. Trimming removed 5 bases from V and 0 bases from J, with 8 bases in between. CDR3 length equals 14 residues. Germline assignment: CDR1 SEHNR and CDR2 FQNEAQ (reference sequence). The CDR3 DNA is TGTGCCAGCAGCCCGGGGTATAGCAATCAGCCCCAGCATTTT. Amino acids: CASSPGYSNQPQHF.

V gene TRBV11-2 combines with J gene TRBJ1-4; 8 bases map to TRBD1. This CDR3 has 16 amino acids. The V and J ends lost 1 base and 7 bases, in that order; junction bases with no gene match: 8. Germline V gives CDR1 SGHAT, CDR2 FQNNGV. The chain's CDR3 is CASSLGQQGVAEKLFF. CDR3 DNA sequence: TGTGCCAGCAGCTTAGGACAACAGGGGGTGGCTGAAAAACTGTTTTTT. Together with reference TRBV11-2 and TRBJ1-4, the CDR3 gives the full variable domain: EAGVAQSPRYKIIEKRQSVAFWCNPISGHATLYWYQQILGQGPKLLIQFQNNGVVDDSQLPKDRFSAERLKGVDSTLKIQPAKLEDSAVYLCASSLGQQGVAEKLFFGSGTQLSVL.

This clonotype showed up just a few times. This chain joins TRBV25-1 and TRBJ1-2; maybe TRBD1 (5 bases). Germline loops: CDR1 MGHDK, CDR2 SYGVNS. CDR3 length: 14 residues. V was trimmed by 3 bases and J by 7 bases, leaving 15 bases between them. The CDR3 spells CASSDPRGLGGYTF. The CDR3 DNA sequence: TGTGCCAGCAGTGACCCGAGGGGCCTGGGTGGCTACACCTTC.

This clonotype was seen a handful of times. The chain has TRBV6-2 or TRBV6-3 and TRBJ1-4, with D unresolved. The germline CDR1 and CDR2 sequences are MNHEY and SVGEGT. Between the trimmed V and J ends, which lost 6 bases and 4 bases, there was a span of 6 bases. CDR3 length: 12 amino acids. DNA of the CDR3: TGTGCCAGCAGCCCTGTTAATGAAAAACTGTTTTTT. It is translated as CASSPVNEKLFF.